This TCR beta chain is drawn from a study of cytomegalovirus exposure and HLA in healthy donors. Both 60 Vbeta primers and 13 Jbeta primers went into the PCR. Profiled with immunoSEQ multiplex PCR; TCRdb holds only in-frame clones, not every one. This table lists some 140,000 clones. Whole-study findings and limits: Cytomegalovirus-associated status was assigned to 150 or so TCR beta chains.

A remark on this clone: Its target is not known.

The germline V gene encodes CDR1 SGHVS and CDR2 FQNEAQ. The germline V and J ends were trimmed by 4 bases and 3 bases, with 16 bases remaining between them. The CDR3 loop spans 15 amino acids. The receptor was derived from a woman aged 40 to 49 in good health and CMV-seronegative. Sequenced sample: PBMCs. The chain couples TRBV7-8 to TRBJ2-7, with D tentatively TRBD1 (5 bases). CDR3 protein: CASSSRAGKDYEQYF. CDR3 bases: TGTGCCAGCAGCTCCAGGGCAGGAAAAGACTACGAGCAGTACTTC.